These 27 T cell receptor beta chains originate from one sample sequenced in a study of OX40 agonist ivuxolimab in advanced cancers. Produced via immunoSEQ multiplex PCR; TCRdb's table is partial and in-frame only. The profile shows 60,000 to 75,000 clones, around 82% of them singletons. Sequenced here: CD4+ or CD8+ T cells sorted from blood, sampled in a trial of the OX40 agonist ivuxolimab. The receptors here all came from an adult with an advanced solid tumor such as melanoma, head and neck, liver or kidney cancer.

The rearrangement uses TRBV4-1 and TRBJ2-7, with D maybe TRBD1 (5 bases). CDR1 and CDR2 (germline): MGHRA, YSYEKL. Deletions cut 4 bases from V and 2 bases from J, with 15 bases between. CDR3 length: 15 amino acids. The CDR3 region has the DNA TGCGCCAGCAGCCCCCCTGGCAGGGTTGCCTACGAGCAGTACTTC. Its protein product is CASSPPGRVAYEQYF.

The CDR3 coding sequence is TGTGCCACTCCCACTTGCGGGGGCGACAACGAGCAGTACTTC. Its protein is CATPTCGGDNEQYF. The rearrangement uses TRBV11-3 and TRBJ2-7, with D maybe TRBD2 (7 bases). The V gene lost 10 bases and the J gene lost 5 bases, with 21 bases spanning the gap. Germline V CDR1 and CDR2: SGHNT, YENEEA. CDR3 length: 14 amino acids. Full variable domain (rest looked up from reference TRBV11-3 and TRBJ2-7): EAGVVQSPRYKIIEKKQPVAFWCNPISGHNTLYWYLQNLGQGPELLIRYENEEAVDDSQLPKDRFSAERLKGVDSTLKIQPAELGDSAVYLCATPTCGGDNEQYFGPGTRLTVT.

This sequence joins TRBV18 and TRBJ1-1, with TRBD1 as a possible D gene (6 bases). In germline, CDR1 is KGHSH, CDR2 LQKENI. The CDR3 has 13 residues. Trimming cost V 3 bases and J 3 bases, with 8 bases left between them. Here the CDR3 reads CASSPRQDTEAFF. As DNA, the CDR3 is TGTGCCAGCTCACCCAGACAGGACACTGAAGCTTTCTTT.

V gene TRBV4-3 combines with J gene TRBJ1-2; D is undetermined. The germline V gene encodes CDR1 LGHNA and CDR2 YSLEER. The CDR3 extends over 14 amino acids. Between the trimmed V and J ends, which lost 0 bases and 1 base, there was a span of 6 bases. The CDR3 sequence: CASSQDRNNYGYTF. Here the CDR3 DNA reads TGCGCCAGCAGCCAAGATCGGAATAACTATGGCTACACCTTC.

The genes are TRBV5-8 and TRBJ1-6; perhaps TRBD1 as D (6 bases). Germline CDR1 and CDR2: SGHTS and YDEGEE. CDR3 length: 16 residues. Deletions cut 1 base from V and 4 bases from J, with 12 bases between. CDR3 DNA sequence: TGTGCCAGCAGCTTGTGGACAGCGATTTATAATTCACCCCTCCACTTT. Protein sequence: CASSLWTAIYNSPLHF.

In its sample, this clone was seen a few times. The identical CDR3 is also encoded by other nucleotide sequences in the sample. The chain carries TRBV20-1 and TRBJ1-1, with D hard to call. Trimming took off 3 bases at V and 8 bases at J, with 10 bases between the two ends. The CDR3 has 11 residues. Germline V gene data show CDR1 as DFQATT and CDR2 as SNEGSKA (reference sequence). The CDR3: CSASRGEEAFF. The CDR3 bases are TGCAGTGCTAGTAGAGGTGAAGAAGCTTTCTTT.

This chain links TRBV10-3 with TRBJ2-2; tentatively, D is TRBD1 (6 bases). The CDR3 consists of 15 residues. Trimming stripped 6 bases from V and 3 bases from J, with 14 bases between. Per germline, CDR1 ENHRY and CDR2 SYGVKD. The CDR3 bases are TGTGCCATCAGGGATTCTTCAGGGGACACCGGGGAGCTGTTTTTT. It codes for CAIRDSSGDTGELFF.

The chain recombines TRBV5-8 with TRBJ2-7; TRBD1 might be the D (5 bases). CDR1 and CDR2 (germline): SGHTS, YDEGEE. Trimming stripped 2 bases from V and 8 bases from J, with 11 bases between. The CDR3 extends over 12 amino acids. Here the CDR3 reads CASSLENRKQYF. As DNA, the CDR3 is TGTGCCAGCAGCTTAGAGAACAGGAAGCAGTACTTC. Full variable domain (outside the CDR3, taken from reference TRBV5-8 and TRBJ2-7): EAGVTQSPTHLIKTRGQQATLRCSPISGHTSVYWYQQALGLGLQFLLWYDEGEERNRGNFPPRFSGRQFPNYSSELNVNALELEDSALYLCASSLENRKQYFGPGTRLTVT.

The chain carries TRBV6-1 and TRBJ2-7; no clear D. V shed 1 base and J shed 3 bases, with 7 bases lying between them. Germline V lookup: CDR1 MNHNS, CDR2 SASEGT. There are 13 residues in the CDR3. CDR3 nucleotides: TGTGCCAGCAGTGAAGTCAGGATCTACGAGCAGTACTTC. It specifies CASSEVRIYEQYF.

Only one count was recorded for this clone. The chain is built from TRBV29-1 and TRBJ1-1, with D maybe TRBD1 (6 bases). Trimming cost V 7 bases and J 4 bases, with 13 bases left between them. The CDR3 contains 12 residues. Germline values: CDR1 SQVTM, CDR2 ANQGSEA. The CDR3 DNA sequence: TGCAGCGCTGCGACAGGAGTCACTGAAGCTTTCTTT. Its translation is CSAATGVTEAFF.

J is TRBJ2-5 and V is TRBV5-1, with 11 nucleotides matching TRBD1. V lost 4 bases and J lost 6; bases outside the gene matches: 17. Germline V lookup: CDR1 SGHRS, CDR2 YFSETQ. The CDR3 length is 18 residues. The CDR3 here is CASSVDRGQLATGKTQYF. The CDR3 DNA sequence: TGCGCCAGCAGCGTGGACAGGGGGCAACTAGCGACCGGGAAGACCCAGTACTTC.

The V gene is TRBV28, the J gene TRBJ1-2, with 12 bases aligning to TRBD1. Trimming cost V 4 bases and J 7 bases; bases outside gene matches: 7. From germline, CDR1 is MDHEN and CDR2 SYDVKM. The length of the CDR3 is 15 residues. The CDR3 sequence: CASSWGQGAWVGYTF. The CDR3 DNA follows: TGTGCCAGCAGTTGGGGACAGGGGGCATGGGTTGGCTACACCTTC.

V and J are TRBV7-8 and TRBJ2-7; 8 nucleotides match TRBD1. The CDR3 spans 18 residues. V trimming: 1 base; J trimming: 0 bases; junction bases outside the gene matches: 11. The germline gives CDR1 SGHVS, CDR2 FQNEAQ. Here the CDR3 reads CASSLGALWTGSSYEQYF. CDR3 nucleotides: TGTGCCAGCAGCTTAGGGGCATTATGGACAGGGAGCTCCTACGAGCAGTACTTC.

CDR3 nucleotide sequence: TGTGCCAGCAGCCAAGCGTCTTTGGACCAAAAGGAAAAACTGTTTTTT. Translation gives CASSQASLDQKEKLFF. This chain links TRBV4-2 with TRBJ1-4; D gene uncertain. The CDR3 runs 16 residues. V lost 1 base, J lost 8 bases, and 17 bases lay in between. Germline CDR1 and CDR2: LGHNA and YNFKEQ.

In nucleotides, the CDR3 is TGTGCCAGCAGCTTGGCAGGCAGCCAAGAGACCCAGTACTTC. Translated: CASSLAGSQETQYF. V and J are TRBV5-8 and TRBJ2-5, with D uncertain. CDR1 is SGHTS and CDR2 is YDEGEE in the germline V gene. The CDR3 extends over 14 amino acids. Trimming cost V 0 bases and J 1 base, with 7 bases left between them.

The V call is TRBV7-2, the J call TRBJ2-4; 7 nucleotides match TRBD1. Unmatched junction bases numbered 8, after V lost 6 bases and J lost 0 bases. The germline V gene has CDR1 SGHTA and CDR2 FQGNSA. The CDR3 covers 16 residues. CDR3 residues: CASSLRRDRAKNIQYF. In DNA, the CDR3 is TGTGCCAGCAGTTTGCGCCGGGACAGAGCCAAAAACATTCAGTACTTC.

This chain uses TRBV15 with TRBJ1-2, with D maybe TRBD1 (5 bases). This CDR3 comprises 16 residues. Germline loops: CDR1 LNHNV, CDR2 YYDKDF (reference sequence). The V end lost 0 bases, the J end lost 4 bases, and 15 bases lay between the germline ends. The CDR3 DNA is TGTGCCACCAGCAGAGATCCCCCCAAGGGGAGCTATGGCTACACCTTC. Its protein product is CATSRDPPKGSYGYTF.

V usage is TRBV5-1 and J usage is TRBJ2-3; D is undetermined. The V end lost 0 bases, the J end lost 5 bases, and 1 base lay between the germline ends. The CDR3 is 11 amino acids. Germline CDR1 is SGHRS and CDR2 is YFSETQ. CDR3 DNA sequence: TGCGCCAGCAGCTTGGGAGATACGCAGTATTTT. Translating gives CASSLGDTQYF.

This chain uses TRBV29-1 with TRBJ2-7; no clear D. CDR1 is SQVTM, CDR2 ANQGSEA, per germline. This CDR3 region has 13 residues. The ends were cut back, 4 bases at V and 0 bases at J, with 10 bases in the middle. CDR3 bases: TGCAGCGTTGCCCGATTTGACTCCTACGAGCAGTACTTC. Translated, it gives CSVARFDSYEQYF.

This clone came up once. This chain links TRBV5-4 with TRBJ2-5; D uncertain. The V gene lost 0 bases and the J gene lost 10 bases, with 16 bases spanning the gap. Germline V lookup: CDR1 SGHNT, CDR2 YYREEE (reference sequence). The length of the CDR3 is 14 residues. CDR3 nucleotide sequence: TGTGCCAGCAGCTTGGCTCCCGGCCCTGTGGACCAGTACTTC. It codes for CASSLAPGPVDQYF.

The chain couples TRBV5-6 to TRBJ1-2, with D tentatively TRBD1 (6 bases). In germline, CDR1 is SGHDT, CDR2 YYEEEE. The CDR3 has 14 residues. Trimming pared 4 bases from V and 4 bases from J, leaving 14 bases between. The CDR3: CASSPIRGLYGYTF. The CDR3 DNA sequence: TGTGCCAGCAGCCCAATCAGGGGTCTCTATGGCTACACCTTC.

This clone was observed a handful of times. This chain uses TRBV29-1 with TRBJ1-5, with D possibly TRBD1 on 6 matching bases. Germline values: CDR1 SQVTM, CDR2 ANQGSEA. V was clipped by 4 bases and J by 3 bases, with 10 bases between them. The CDR3 sequence is 13 residues long. CDR3 DNA: TGCAGCGTTGCACAGGGAAACAATCAGCCCCAGCATTTT. Translating gives CSVAQGNNQPQHF.

The rearrangement joins TRBV18 to TRBJ2-2; D may match TRBD1 or TRBD2 (6 bases each). Trimming cost V 10 bases and J 0 bases, with 15 bases left between them. There are 15 residues in the CDR3. CDR1 and CDR2 from the germline V gene are KGHSH and LQKENI. In nucleotides, the CDR3 is TGTGCCACCCCCCGGGGGACAACGAACACCGGGGAGCTGTTTTTT. Translation gives CATPRGTTNTGELFF.

This clone came up once. The V call is TRBV4-2, the J call TRBJ2-7; 11 bases match TRBD2. Trimming cost V 0 bases and J 0 bases; bases outside gene matches: 7. Germline CDR1 reads LGHNA; CDR2 reads YNFKEQ. The CDR3 is made up of 18 amino acids. In DNA, the CDR3 is TGTGCCAGCAGCCAAGATCTACTAGCGGGAGTGCTCTCCTACGAGCAGTACTTC. As protein: CASSQDLLAGVLSYEQYF.

The rearrangement links TRBV5-8 to TRBJ2-7; unclear D gene. The germline CDR1 and CDR2 sequences are SGHTS and YDEGEE. Between the trimmed V and J ends, which lost 4 bases and 2 bases, there was a span of 13 bases. This CDR3 is built from 14 residues. The DNA of the CDR3 is TGTGCCAGCAGCCTTTGGGCGGAGACCTACGAGCAGTACTTC. This codes for CASSLWAETYEQYF.

This chain uses TRBV19 with TRBJ2-7; D unclear. V lost 7 bases and J 0 bases, leaving 13 bases between the germline ends. Per germline, CDR1 LNHDA and CDR2 SQIVND (reference sequence). CDR3 length: 14 residues. This CDR3 is CASKSRTHSYEQYF. In DNA, the CDR3 is TGTGCCAGTAAAAGTAGGACGCACTCCTACGAGCAGTACTTC. The full variable domain, rest sourced from reference TRBV19 and TRBJ2-7, is DGGITQSPKYLFRKEGQNVTLSCEQNLNHDAMYWYRQDPGQGLRLIYYSQIVNDFQKGDIAEGYSVSREKKESFPLTVTSAQKNPTAFYLCASKSRTHSYEQYFGPGTRLTVT.

The V call is TRBV7-3, the J call TRBJ2-1, with 8 bases aligning to TRBD2. Trimming cost V 4 bases and J 8 bases; bases outside gene matches: 4. This CDR3 has 13 residues. CDR1 is SGHTA, CDR2 FQGTGA, per germline. The CDR3 DNA is TGTGCCAGCAGCTCCGGGACTAGGTATGAGCAGTTCTTC. Protein sequence: CASSSGTRYEQFF.